These 31 T cell receptor beta chains share one sample of origin, sequenced in a study of blood T cell repertoires in COVID-19 (dated by TCRdb to about 2020). The library relied on the immunoSEQ multiplex PCR assay. TCRdb took this table from immuneACCESS and kept in-frame rearrangements with V and J called. Such tables lack part of the clones; where checked against another copy, unresolved V genes explain under half of the gap, and the rest is unexplained. This sample holds about 480,000 clones; 88% were observed only once. Under 9.5% of the sample is taken by the ten largest. The specimen was PBMCs or T cells enriched from blood (not recorded which). The receptors were sampled from a woman in her sixties or seventies who had recovered from COVID-19.

This chain joins TRBV19 and TRBJ1-4; D call uncertain. Germline CDR1 LNHDA, CDR2 SQIVND (reference sequence). Trimming removed 2 bases from V and 4 bases from J, with 17 bases in between. The CDR3 has 17 residues. The CDR3 DNA is TGTGCCAGTAGTATAAGCTTTAAGTTCAGGCTTAATGAAAAACTGTTTTTT. Translation gives CASSISFKFRLNEKLFF.

The genes are TRBV9 and TRBJ1-2; the D gene is possibly TRBD1 (5 bases). Germline values: CDR1 SGDLS, CDR2 YYNGEE. There are 14 residues in the CDR3. Trimming shortened V by 4 bases and J by 5 bases, and 15 bases separated the two germline ends. The CDR3 DNA is TGTGCCAGCAGCCCCAGCCGGGAGGGGTATGGCTACACCTTC. Translating it yields CASSPSREGYGYTF. Combining the CDR3 with reference TRBV9 and TRBJ1-2 gives the whole variable domain DSGVTQTPKHLITATGQRVTLRCSPRSGDLSVYWYQQSLDQGLQFLIQYYNGEERAKGNILERFSAQQFPDLHSELNLSSLELGDSALYFCASSPSREGYGYTFGSGTRLTVV.

V usage is TRBV3-1 (or the pseudogene TRBV3-2) and J usage is TRBJ1-2, with D possibly matching TRBD1 (5 bases). This CDR3 comprises 13 residues. Germline loops: CDR1 LGHDT, CDR2 YNNKEL (reference sequence). Trimming took off 5 bases at V and 8 bases at J, with 15 bases between the two ends. The CDR3 protein is CASSSSGGRGYTF. The CDR3 DNA reads TGTGCCAGCAGCTCGTCGGGGGGGAGAGGCTACACCTTC.

The gene calls are TRBV2 and TRBJ1-2, with no clear D. Germline-derived CDR1 and CDR2 are SNHLY and FYNNEI. Trimming took off 4 bases at V and 3 bases at J, with 3 bases between the two ends. The CDR3 runs to 11 residues. CDR3 DNA sequence: TGTGCCAGCAGTGCGGACTATGGCTACACCTTC. Translated: CASSADYGYTF.

V is TRBV2 and J is TRBJ1-5; D call uncertain. This CDR3 has 14 residues. Trimming pared 5 bases from V and 0 bases from J, leaving 8 bases between. CDR1 and CDR2 (germline): SNHLY, FYNNEI. CDR3 region: CASSWTYSNQPQHF. The CDR3 DNA follows: TGTGCCAGCAGTTGGACTTATAGCAATCAGCCCCAGCATTTT.

The chain has TRBV5-4 and TRBJ2-5, with TRBD2 matching 14 bases. Per germline, CDR1 SGHNT and CDR2 YYREEE (reference sequence). This CDR3 contains 17 residues. V trimming: 4 bases; J trimming: 2 bases; junction bases outside the gene matches: 7. This chain's CDR3 is CASSPGTSGGWQETQYF. The CDR3 DNA sequence: TGTGCCAGCAGCCCCGGGACTAGCGGGGGTTGGCAAGAGACCCAGTACTTC.

The chain couples TRBV9 to TRBJ1-1; D might be TRBD1 (5 bases). Trimming left V 4 bases short and J 5 bases short, with 18 bases between. The CDR3 is 15 amino acids. CDR1 is SGDLS, CDR2 YYNGEE, per germline. As DNA, the CDR3 is TGTGCCAGCAGCCCGATCGTGAGTGGGGGGACTGAAGCTTTCTTT. It yields the protein CASSPIVSGGTEAFF.

This chain links TRBV9 with TRBJ2-1, with a possible D match to TRBD2 (6 bases). Deletions cut 6 bases from V and 3 bases from J, with 16 bases between. This CDR3 contains 15 residues. Germline V CDR1 and CDR2: SGDLS, YYNGEE. The CDR3, as DNA: TGTGCCAGCAATACTGGGACTGTCGTCTACAATGAGCAGTTCTTC. This encodes CASNTGTVVYNEQFF. The variable domain in full, completed from reference TRBV9 and TRBJ2-1, reads DSGVTQTPKHLITATGQRVTLRCSPRSGDLSVYWYQQSLDQGLQFLIQYYNGEERAKGNILERFSAQQFPDLHSELNLSSLELGDSALYFCASNTGTVVYNEQFFGPGTRLTVL.

The V gene is TRBV9, the J gene TRBJ2-7, with D uncertain. This CDR3 contains 13 residues. The V gene's germline CDR1 is SGDLS and CDR2 YYNGEE. The V end was cut by 0 bases, the J end by 3 bases, with 7 bases between. The CDR3 here is CASSVVEFYEQYV. DNA for the CDR3: TGTGCCAGCAGCGTAGTAGAGTTCTACGAGCAGTACGTC.

The genes are TRBV6-5 and TRBJ2-1, with 7 bases aligning to TRBD1. This CDR3 region has 14 residues. Trimming at V came to 0 bases and at J to 5 bases, leaving 1 base not matched to a gene. The germline V gene encodes CDR1 MNHEY and CDR2 SVGAGI. CDR3 sequence: CASSYSGQHNEQFF. Here the CDR3 DNA reads TGTGCCAGCAGTTACTCGGGACAGCACAATGAGCAGTTCTTC.

This rearrangement joins TRBV7-2 to TRBJ2-5; 9 nucleotides line up with TRBD1. With V trimmed by 2 bases and J by 3 bases, 10 bases remained unmatched. Germline V CDR1 and CDR2: SGHTA, FQGNSA. The length of the CDR3 is 17 residues. The CDR3 region is CASSLRTGGWGEETQYF. CDR3 DNA sequence: TGTGCCAGCAGCTTACGCACAGGGGGCTGGGGGGAAGAGACCCAGTACTTC. Using reference TRBV7-2 and TRBJ2-5 for the parts outside the CDR3, the full variable domain is GAGVSQSPSNKVTEKGKDVELRCDPISGHTALYWYRQSLGQGLEFLIYFQGNSAPDKSGLPSDRFSAERTGGSVSTLTIQRTQQEDSAVYLCASSLRTGGWGEETQYFGPGTRLLVL.

The chain carries TRBV29-1 and TRBJ1-2; perhaps TRBD1 as D (5 bases). CDR1 is SQVTM, CDR2 ANQGSEA, per germline. The CDR3 runs 14 residues. V was cut by 1 base and J by 8 bases, with 17 bases left in between. The CDR3 DNA follows: TGCAGCGTTGAAGGGGACGGGGGTCGCCGGGGCTACACCTTC. Protein sequence: CSVEGDGGRRGYTF.

The count of this clone is one. The CDR3 loop reads CASRRKGELFF. CDR3 coding DNA: TGTGCCAGCAGGCGTAAGGGGGAGCTGTTTTTT. The rearrangement uses TRBV6-5 and TRBJ2-2; no reliable D call. Germline lookup yields CDR1 MNHEY and CDR2 SVGAGI. CDR3 length: 11 residues. V lost 6 bases to trimming and J lost 8 bases, with 7 bases between them.

The chain uses TRBV11-3 and TRBJ2-7; TRBD1 agrees at 8 bases. CDR1 is SGHNT, CDR2 YENEEA, per germline. CDR3 length equals 15 residues. The J segment lost 6 bases and the V segment lost 3 bases, leaving 10 bases of the junction unmatched. In DNA, the CDR3 is TGTGCCAGCAGCTTGAGGGGACAGGAAACTTCCGAGCAGTACGTC. Its protein is CASSLRGQETSEQYV.

The chain carries TRBV18 and TRBJ2-7, with 8 bases matching TRBD2. V lost 3 bases, J lost 3 bases, and 1 base stayed unmatched. The germline gives CDR1 KGHSH, CDR2 LQKENI. The CDR3 totals 13 residues. Here the CDR3 DNA reads TGTGCCAGCTCACCGCGGGGGGTCTACGAGCAGTACGTC. Its translation is CASSPRGVYEQYV.

This chain uses TRBV10-2 with TRBJ2-5, with 8 bases aligning to TRBD2. After removal of 10 bases from V and 2 bases from J, the junction contained 6 bases not matched to a gene. The CDR3 consists of 13 residues. Germline V CDR1 and CDR2: WSHSY, SAAADI. The DNA of the CDR3 is TGCGCCACCAAACAGCGGGGGCAAGAGACCCAGTACTTC. This sequence encodes CATKQRGQETQYF.

The V call is TRBV6-5, the J call TRBJ1-6; D is uncertain. Germline lookup yields CDR1 MNHEY and CDR2 SVGAGI. The CDR3 loop spans 13 amino acids. V dropped 0 bases and J dropped 6 bases, with 3 bases sitting between them. The CDR3 loop reads CASSYSSNSPLHF. The CDR3 nucleotides read TGTGCCAGCAGTTACTCGAGTAATTCACCCCTCCACTTT.

On this clone itself: The germline gene is not matched at one end of the junction; a read error may be the cause. This chain connects TRBV30 to TRBJ2-2, with D unresolved. The CDR3 has 16 amino acids. CDR1 is GTSNPN and CDR2 is SVGIG in the germline V gene (reference sequence). The CDR3: CAWKVLGSTNTRELFF. The CDR3 region has the DNA TGTGCCTGGAAGGTACTGGGCAGCACGAACACCAGGGAGCTGTTTTTT.

This chain connects TRBV7-8 to TRBJ1-2; D uncertain. Germline V gene data show CDR1 as SGHVS and CDR2 as FQNEAQ. The length of the CDR3 is 15 residues. Trimming took off 5 bases at V and 1 base at J, with 14 bases between the two ends. The CDR3 sequence is CASSPAGGFNYGYTF. The DNA of the CDR3 is TGTGCCAGCAGCCCCGCCGGAGGGTTTAACTATGGCTACACCTTC.

This clone was observed at least ten times. The gene calls are TRBV9 and TRBJ2-6; TRBD1 matches 7 bases. The germline CDR1 and CDR2 sequences are SGDLS and YYNGEE. Trimming cost V 0 bases and J 3 bases; bases outside gene matches: 15. This CDR3 region has 20 residues. The CDR3 reads CASSVAETILQGNGANVLTF. The CDR3 DNA is TGTGCCAGCAGCGTAGCCGAAACCATACTACAGGGGAATGGGGCCAACGTCCTGACTTTC.

The chain recombines TRBV27 with TRBJ1-1; 12 nucleotides match TRBD1. The CDR3 is made up of 16 amino acids. J gave up 11 bases and V 5 bases, and 15 bases lay outside the gene matches. Germline CDR1 and CDR2: MNHEY and SMNVEV (reference sequence). The CDR3: CASSPKPGQGAVRAFF. CDR3 sequence (DNA): TGTGCCAGCAGTCCTAAACCGGGACAGGGGGCTGTTCGTGCTTTCTTT.

The chain has TRBV3-1 (or the pseudogene TRBV3-2) and TRBJ2-7; D remains ambiguous. Between the trimmed V and J ends, which lost 2 bases and 6 bases, there was a span of 8 bases. The CDR3 spans 12 residues. Germline values: CDR1 LGHDT, CDR2 YNNKEL (reference sequence). CDR3 bases: TGTGCCAGCAGCCAACGGGTCTTCGAGCAGTACTTC. Amino acid sequence: CASSQRVFEQYF.

V gene TRBV11-2 combines with J gene TRBJ1-6, with 8 bases aligning to TRBD1. Germline V gives CDR1 SGHAT, CDR2 FQNNGV. Trimming cost V 1 base and J 9 bases; bases outside gene matches: 5. The CDR3 is 15 residues long. The DNA for the CDR3 is TGTGCCAGCAGCTTAGCGCAGGGGGCGCGTTCACCCCTCCACTTT. Residues: CASSLAQGARSPLHF.

The CDR3 DNA reads TGTGCCACCAGTGATTTGGGACAGTTCGGTGCAGATACGCAGTATTTT. Protein: CATSDLGQFGADTQYF. This rearrangement joins TRBV24-1 to TRBJ2-3, with D possibly being TRBD1 (6 bases). Germline-derived CDR1 and CDR2 are KGHDR and SFDVKD. The V and J ends lost 0 bases and 4 bases respectively, with 13 bases between them. The CDR3 covers 16 residues.

The J gene is TRBJ2-7, the V gene TRBV4-2; D is unclear. Trimming cost V 0 bases and J 3 bases, with 12 bases left between them. Germline V gene lookup returns CDR1 LGHNA and CDR2 YNFKEQ. The CDR3 runs to 15 residues. Written as DNA, the CDR3 is TGTGCCAGCAGCCAAGACGACAACCCATACTACGAGCAGTACGTC. It translates to CASSQDDNPYYEQYV.

The V gene is TRBV4-1, the J gene TRBJ2-1, with 13 bases lining up with TRBD2. The CDR3 totals 19 residues. From germline, CDR1 is MGHRA and CDR2 YSYEKL. The V and J ends lost 4 bases and 7 bases, in that order; junction bases with no gene match: 16. The CDR3 sequence is CASSPRLAGGSGDRNEQFF. For the CDR3, the DNA is TGCGCCAGCAGCCCCAGACTAGCGGGGGGTTCCGGGGACCGTAATGAGCAGTTCTTC.

The rearrangement joins TRBV3-1 (or the pseudogene TRBV3-2) to TRBJ1-1, with 9 bases identical to TRBD1. Per the germline V gene, CDR1 is LGHDT and CDR2 is YNNKEL (reference sequence). The ends lost 1 base at V and 0 bases at J; junction bases unmatched: 6. CDR3 length: 17 residues. CDR3 region: CASSQVGQGALNTEAFF. DNA of the CDR3: TGTGCCAGCAGCCAAGTGGGACAGGGAGCCTTGAACACTGAAGCTTTCTTT.

This clone has a single count. The J gene is TRBJ1-2, the V gene TRBV5-1; D is undetermined. The V gene lost 0 bases and the J gene lost 6 bases, with 6 bases spanning the gap. The CDR3 has 12 amino acids. Per the germline V gene, CDR1 is SGHRS and CDR2 is YFSETQ. The CDR3 is CASSLETDGYTF. CDR3 in DNA: TGCGCCAGCAGCTTGGAAACGGATGGCTACACCTTC.

There are a few counts of this clone. The same CDR3 can be traced to other DNA sequences in this sample. This chain joins TRBV5-1 and TRBJ1-3; no clear D gene. With 1 base removed from V and 0 bases from J, the gap between germline ends came to 5 bases. The CDR3 has 14 residues. Germline assignment: CDR1 SGHRS and CDR2 YFSETQ. Written as DNA, the CDR3 is TGCGCCAGCAGCTTGTTCAGCTCTGGAAACACCATATATTTT. Protein product: CASSLFSSGNTIYF.

The chain uses TRBV15 and TRBJ2-5, with unresolved D. Per the germline V gene, CDR1 is LNHNV and CDR2 is YYDKDF (reference sequence). Trimming pared 0 bases from V and 9 bases from J, leaving 14 bases between. This CDR3 has 14 amino acids. CDR3 DNA sequence: TGTGCCACCAGCAGAGATCTGAGCCTGATTGCCCAGTACTTC. This encodes CATSRDLSLIAQYF.

This clone has a single count. The chain couples TRBV11-2 to TRBJ2-2; D not resolved. The CDR3 contains 16 residues. Germline V gene data show CDR1 as SGHAT and CDR2 as FQNNGV. Trimming stripped 2 bases from V and 2 bases from J, with 12 bases between. CDR3 residues: CASSLYTPFNTGELFF. The CDR3 DNA sequence: TGTGCCAGCAGCTTATATACTCCCTTTAACACCGGGGAGCTGTTTTTT.